This T cell receptor beta chain was profiled in a study of regulatory T cells in long-lasting Graves disease listed by TCRdb under 2021. In terms of the full investigation: In the newly diagnosed Graves' disease group, patients had been taking antithyroid drugs for less than 3 months. Peripheral blood TCR sequencing and RNA sequencing compared persistent Graves' disease patients with newly diagnosed Graves' disease patients. The study was conducted in China and was registered as a clinical trial. A total of around 35 samples underwent TCR sequencing, from 13 patients with persistent Graves' disease and roughly 20 patients with newly diagnosed Graves' disease. The paper's findings and limits, for the study overall: Compared with newly diagnosed patients, persistent Graves' disease patients had lower TCR Shannon entropy and fewer highly expanded clones, which suggests clonal expansion. Persistent disease showed preferential use of TRBV28, TRBJ1-2 and TRBJ2-5, whereas newly diagnosed disease favored TRBV20-1 and TRBJ2-1. Peripheral blood alone was examined, since thyroid tissue, which constituted the primary lesion, could not be accessed. Only the TCR beta chain was sequenced and analyzed. A larger number of public clonotypes was shared among persistent patients (more than 2,500) than among newly diagnosed patients (about 990). The authors noted that the small sample size was a limitation that may lower accuracy.

The sample's time point label, in plain terms: newly diagnosed GD, antithyroid drugs for less than 3 months. RNA was extracted from PBMCs in TRIzol for both TCR sequencing and RNA sequencing. The diagnosis of Graves' disease followed American Thyroid Association guidelines. Patients for the study were recruited at an endocrinology department in Xi'an, China. Each patient gave 8.5 to 9.5 milliliters of peripheral blood, collected in an EDTA anticoagulant tube. Ficoll Paque Plus density gradient separation was used to isolate PBMCs, and no additional T cell sorting was done. An Agilent 2100 Bioanalyzer and agarose gel were used to check RNA quality, and a NanoDrop 2000 was used to measure RNA concentration. The library came from multiplex PCR. TCRdb names Illumina HiSeq 4000 as the instrument used. iRepertoire HTBI primers and Arm-PCR amplification of CDR3 regions were used to construct TCR beta libraries. PCR products were gel purified before sequencing. The original pipeline was this. Gene usage analysis of CDR3 amino acid clonotypes relied on the 60 or so TRBV and about 15 TRBJ segments identified across samples. Filtered high-quality paired reads were merged into contigs using COPE and FqMerger. BLAST was used to align contigs to IMGT TRBV, TRBD and TRBJ reference genes, with CDR3 defined following IMGT. Any clonotype with a frequency above 0.1% was classified as a highly expanded clone. Repertoire diversity was measured by Shannon entropy, and V-J evenness by the Gini coefficient. A clonotype was considered public if more than one individual shared it. Using fastp at Q25 and MiXCR, TCRdb reprocessed the public reads and kept productive beta chains. Rows merge per CDR3 protein into single entries with the most common DNA and genes. TCRdb assigned the V and J calls; the authors' analysis was not used. For this sample the table gives 550,000 to 650,000 distinct CDR3 sequences, of which more than 15% were detected only once. The top ten clones comprise more than 10% of the sample.

Inclusive of the bounding cysteine and phenylalanine, the CDR3 is 15 residues long. The read is trimmed to its CDR3 DNA, 45 bases read in frame from base 1. Looking up the germline V gene yields CDR1 SGHTS and CDR2 YDEGEE. Germline trimming amounts to 0 bases on V and 6 bases on J, with 7 as the count of junction bases outside the gene matches. In the case of this clonotype: Its antigen is unknown. No quality values exist for individual bases; no much larger clone is one base distant.

This sample was shared with a second study, whose subject was T cells in Graves' hyperthyroidism and ophthalmopathy. In that second paper, the authors write: Graves' hyperthyroidism was defined as stable when no progression to ophthalmopathy occurred over 18 months of follow-up. The hyperthyroidism patients were between 18 and 65 years old and newly diagnosed, with a disease duration of less than 2 months. The study excluded patients with uncontrolled infections, other autoimmune diseases, pregnancy or lactation. Clinical symptoms, serum thyroxine and TRAb, thyroid ultrasound, and orbital computed tomography formed the basis for the diagnoses. The first round of RT-PCR for the TCR CDR3 was performed with the HTBI primer set and the Qiagen OneStep RT-PCR kit. Blood samples also contained most of the expanded thyroid clonotypes (frequency above 0.001), which suggests that blood repertoires may reflect thyroid immune responses. Ophthalmopathy was separated from stable hyperthyroidism by a 13 V-J signature model, with 85% to 90% sensitivity and just over 81% specificity obtained in cross-validation and 80%/75% obtained in testing. In validation, progression to ophthalmopathy was predicted by the model with around 70% sensitivity and about 72% specificity, a median of around 5.9 months before onset. To identify TCR V-J signatures that set the groups apart, the researchers used a discovery cohort of about a hundred patients, made up of under 50 with Graves' ophthalmopathy and approximately 57 with stable Graves' hyperthyroidism. Prospective prediction of ophthalmopathy was tested in an independent validation cohort consisting of fewer than 20 hyperthyroidism patients and over 15 patients who later progressed to ophthalmopathy. The 100 or so discovery patients were randomly split 7:3 into training and test sets. In about 6 Graves' hyperthyroidism patients, the study also compared T-cell repertoires from thyroid tissue with T-cell repertoires from blood. After blood sampling, hyperthyroidism patients were treated with methimazole at a starting dose of 30 mg daily, and ophthalmopathy patients were treated with high-dose intravenous methylprednisolone. The libraries were constructed in a second round of multiplex PCR and then size-selected and purified. Paired-end sequencing of the libraries was performed with 100 bp reads on an Illumina HiSeq2000. SOAPnuke was used to process the raw data, with reads discarded if the reads contained adapters or uncalled bases, had a mean Phred below 15, or lacked an exact constant-primer or identifier match. COPE v1.2.5 was used to merge high-quality paired reads, and clonotypes were defined as unique nucleotide sequences. MiTCR v1.1 was used to align clonotypes to the IMGT TRBV, TRBD and TRBJ reference segments. The analysis was restricted to V-J combinations with a frequency above 0.0001, which together covered over 99% of the repertoires. The TCS score was defined as F50 (clonal expansion) divided by E x V (chaos), with BLOSUM62-based TCRdist calculated between CDR3 peptides within each V-J. Welch's t-statistics and random forest reduced roughly 500 V-J features to about 12, which were used in a naive Bayes classifier (R e1071). Sample size was not statistically predetermined, and blinding of investigators to group allocation was not performed. TCR Vbeta CDR3 sequencing of 130 to 150 peripheral blood samples (43 ophthalmopathy, approximately 80 hyperthyroidism and some 17 progressor patients) is reported in the paper.

The rearranged chain carries TRBV5-8 and TRBJ1-2, and 8 junction bases match TRBD1. Sequenced here: peripheral blood mononuclear cells (PBMCs), sampled at new diagnosis, from a patient treated with antithyroid drugs. The TCR originated in a man aged 18 to 29 with Graves disease. Donor details come from another sample of the same person, matched by shared clones. The sequenced DNA: TGTGCCAGCAGCTTGGTCTTGACAGGGGTGAATGGCTACACCTTC. It codes for CASSLVLTGVNGYTF.